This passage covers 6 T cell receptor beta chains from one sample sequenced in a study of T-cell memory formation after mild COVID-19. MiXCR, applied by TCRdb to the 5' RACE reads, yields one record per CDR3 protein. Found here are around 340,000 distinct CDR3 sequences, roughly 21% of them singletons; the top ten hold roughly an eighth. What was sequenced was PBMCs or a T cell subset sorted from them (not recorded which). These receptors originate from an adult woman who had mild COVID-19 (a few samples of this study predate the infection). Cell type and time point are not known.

The CDR3 here is CATSRDLGAGIYSNQPQHF. CDR3 DNA: TGTGCCACCAGCAGAGATTTAGGGGCAGGGATTTATAGCAATCAGCCCCAGCATTTT. This chain uses TRBV15 with TRBJ1-5; D perhaps matches TRBD1 (5 bases). V dropped 0 bases and J dropped 0 bases, with 18 bases sitting between them. The germline gives CDR1 LNHNV, CDR2 YYDKDF (reference sequence). The CDR3 has 19 residues.

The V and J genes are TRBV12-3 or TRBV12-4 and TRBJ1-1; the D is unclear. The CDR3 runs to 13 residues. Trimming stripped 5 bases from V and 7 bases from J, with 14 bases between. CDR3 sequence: CASSGRVWGEAFF. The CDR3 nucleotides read TGTGCCAGCAGTGGACGGGTCTGGGGTGAAGCTTTCTTT.

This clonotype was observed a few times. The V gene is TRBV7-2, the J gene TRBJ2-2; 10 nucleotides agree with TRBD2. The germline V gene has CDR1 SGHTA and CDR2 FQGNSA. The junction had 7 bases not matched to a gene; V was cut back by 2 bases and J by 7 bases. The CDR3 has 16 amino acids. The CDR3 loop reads CASSLLGTSAGGELFF. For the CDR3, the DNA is TGTGCCAGCAGCTTACTCGGGACTAGCGCAGGCGGGGAGCTGTTTTTT.

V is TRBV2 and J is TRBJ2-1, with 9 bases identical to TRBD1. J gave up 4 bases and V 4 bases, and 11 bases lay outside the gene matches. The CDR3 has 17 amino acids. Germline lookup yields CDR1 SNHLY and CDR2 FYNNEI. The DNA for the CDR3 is TGTGCCAGCAGTGGGAACCCGGGACAGGGACAATACAATGAGCAGTTCTTC. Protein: CASSGNPGQGQYNEQFF.

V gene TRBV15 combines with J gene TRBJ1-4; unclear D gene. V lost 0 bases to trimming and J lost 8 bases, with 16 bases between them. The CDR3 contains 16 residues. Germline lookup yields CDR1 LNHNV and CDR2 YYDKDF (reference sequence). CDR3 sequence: CATSRELWAVGEKLFF. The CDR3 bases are TGTGCCACCAGCAGAGAATTATGGGCCGTGGGAGAAAAACTGTTTTTT. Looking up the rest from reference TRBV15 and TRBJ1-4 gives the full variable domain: DAMVIQNPRYQVTQFGKPVTLSCSQTLNHNVMYWYQQKSSQAPKLLFHYYDKDFNNEADTPDNFQSRRPNTSFCFLDIRSPGLGDTAMYLCATSRELWAVGEKLFFGSGTQLSVL.

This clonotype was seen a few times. Here the CDR3 reads CASSFSGGALGEQFF. CDR3 sequence (DNA): TGTGCCAGCAGCTTTAGCGGGGGGGCCTTGGGTGAGCAGTTCTTC. The J gene is TRBJ2-1, the V gene TRBV7-6; 11 bases line up with TRBD2. This CDR3 contains 15 residues. V lost 3 bases to trimming and J lost 9 bases; unmatched junction nucleotides: 7. Per germline, CDR1 SGHVS and CDR2 FNYEAQ.